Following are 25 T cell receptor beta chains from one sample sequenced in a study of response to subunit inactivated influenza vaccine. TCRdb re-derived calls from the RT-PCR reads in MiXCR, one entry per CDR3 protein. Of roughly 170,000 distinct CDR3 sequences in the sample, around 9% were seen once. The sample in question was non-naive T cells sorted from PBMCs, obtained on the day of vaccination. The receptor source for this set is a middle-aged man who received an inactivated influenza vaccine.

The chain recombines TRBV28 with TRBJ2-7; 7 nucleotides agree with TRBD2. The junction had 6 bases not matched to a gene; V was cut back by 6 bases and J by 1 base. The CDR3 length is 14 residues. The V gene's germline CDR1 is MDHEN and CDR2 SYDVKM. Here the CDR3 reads CASRKSGVSYEQYF. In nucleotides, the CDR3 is TGTGCCAGCAGAAAAAGCGGGGTGTCCTACGAGCAGTACTTC.

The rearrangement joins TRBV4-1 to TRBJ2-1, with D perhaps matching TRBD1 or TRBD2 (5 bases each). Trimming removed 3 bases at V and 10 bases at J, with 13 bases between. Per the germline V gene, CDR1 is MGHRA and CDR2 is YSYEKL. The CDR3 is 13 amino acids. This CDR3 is CASSHPLGEEQFF. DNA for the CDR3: TGCGCCAGCAGCCACCCCCTAGGGGAGGAGCAGTTCTTC.

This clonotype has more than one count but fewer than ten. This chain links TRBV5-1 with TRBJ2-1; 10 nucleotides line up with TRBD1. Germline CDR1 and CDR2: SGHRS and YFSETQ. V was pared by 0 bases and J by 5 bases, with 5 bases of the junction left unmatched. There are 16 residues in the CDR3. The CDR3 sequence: CASSLAPGQGNNEQFF. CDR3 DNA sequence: TGCGCCAGCAGCTTGGCTCCGGGACAGGGGAACAATGAGCAGTTCTTC.

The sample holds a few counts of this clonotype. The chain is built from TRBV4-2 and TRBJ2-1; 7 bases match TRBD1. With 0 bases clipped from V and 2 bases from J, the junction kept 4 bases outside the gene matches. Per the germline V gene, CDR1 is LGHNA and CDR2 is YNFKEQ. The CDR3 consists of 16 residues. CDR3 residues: CASSQDDRVTYNEQFF. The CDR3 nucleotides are TGTGCCAGCAGCCAAGACGACAGGGTCACCTACAATGAGCAGTTCTTC.

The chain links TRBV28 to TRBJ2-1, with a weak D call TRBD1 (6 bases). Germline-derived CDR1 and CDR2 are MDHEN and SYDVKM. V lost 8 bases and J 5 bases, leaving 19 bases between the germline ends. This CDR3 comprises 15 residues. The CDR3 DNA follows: TGTGCCAGCGTTCCACATAACAGGGCGGACAATGAGCAGTTCTTC. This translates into CASVPHNRADNEQFF.

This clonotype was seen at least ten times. In DNA form, the CDR3 reads TGTGCCAGCAGCTTTGGGGGAGATACGCAGTATTTT. Its translation is CASSFGGDTQYF. This chain joins TRBV11-1 and TRBJ2-3; D may match TRBD1 or TRBD2 (5 bases each). There are 12 residues in the CDR3. Per the germline V gene, CDR1 is SGHAT and CDR2 is FQDESV (reference sequence). V was clipped by 3 bases and J by 5 bases, with 6 bases between them.

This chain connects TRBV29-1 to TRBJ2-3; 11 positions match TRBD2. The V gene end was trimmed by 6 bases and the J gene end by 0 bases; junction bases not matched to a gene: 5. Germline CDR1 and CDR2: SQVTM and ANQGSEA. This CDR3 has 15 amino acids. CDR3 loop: CSVQRTSGSTDTQYF. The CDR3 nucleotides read TGCAGCGTACAAAGGACTAGCGGGAGCACAGATACGCAGTATTTT.

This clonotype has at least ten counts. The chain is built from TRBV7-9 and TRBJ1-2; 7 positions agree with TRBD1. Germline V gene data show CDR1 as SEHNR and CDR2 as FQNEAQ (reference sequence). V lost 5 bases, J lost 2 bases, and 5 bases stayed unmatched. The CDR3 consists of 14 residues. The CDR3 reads CASSPGTANYGYTF. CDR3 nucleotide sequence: TGTGCCAGCAGCCCAGGGACAGCCAACTATGGCTACACCTTC. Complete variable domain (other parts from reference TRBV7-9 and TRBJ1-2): DTGVSQNPRHKITKRGQNVTFRCDPISEHNRLYWYRQTLGQGPEFLTYFQNEAQLEKSRLLSDRFSAERPKGSFSTLEIQRTEQGDSAMYLCASSPGTANYGYTFGSGTRLTVV.

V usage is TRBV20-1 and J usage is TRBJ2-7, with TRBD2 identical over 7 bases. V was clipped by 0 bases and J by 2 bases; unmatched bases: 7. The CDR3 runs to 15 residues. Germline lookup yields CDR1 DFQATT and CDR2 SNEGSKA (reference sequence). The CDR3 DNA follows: TGCAGTGCTAGAGATCCGGCGGGAGCCCCCTACGAGCAGTACTTC. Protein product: CSARDPAGAPYEQYF.

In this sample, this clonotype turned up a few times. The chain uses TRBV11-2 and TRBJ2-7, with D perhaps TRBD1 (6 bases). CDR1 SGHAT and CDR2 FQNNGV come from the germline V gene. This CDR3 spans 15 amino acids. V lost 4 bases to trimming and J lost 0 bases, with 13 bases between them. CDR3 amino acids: CASSYRVGTSYEQYF. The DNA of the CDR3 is TGTGCCAGCAGCTACAGGGTAGGGACCTCCTACGAGCAGTACTTC.

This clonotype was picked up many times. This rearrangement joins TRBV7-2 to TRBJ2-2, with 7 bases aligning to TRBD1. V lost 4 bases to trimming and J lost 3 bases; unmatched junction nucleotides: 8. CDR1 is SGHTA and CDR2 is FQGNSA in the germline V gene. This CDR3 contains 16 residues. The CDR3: CASSSQTGWDTGELFF. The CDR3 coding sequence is TGTGCCAGCAGCTCGCAGACAGGGTGGGACACCGGGGAGCTGTTTTTT.

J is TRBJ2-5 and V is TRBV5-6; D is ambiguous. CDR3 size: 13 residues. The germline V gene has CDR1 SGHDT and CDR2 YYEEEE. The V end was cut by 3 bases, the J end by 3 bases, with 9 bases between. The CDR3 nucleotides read TGTGCCAGCAGCTGGGCTCAAGAAGAGACCCAGTACTTC. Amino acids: CASSWAQEETQYF.

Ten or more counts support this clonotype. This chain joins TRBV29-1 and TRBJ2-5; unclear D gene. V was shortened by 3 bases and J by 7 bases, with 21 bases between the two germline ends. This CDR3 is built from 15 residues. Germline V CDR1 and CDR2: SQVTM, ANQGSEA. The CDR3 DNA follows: TGCAGCGTTGACCTGCCGTCGGGTGCCCTGGGGACCCAGTACTTC. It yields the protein CSVDLPSGALGTQYF.

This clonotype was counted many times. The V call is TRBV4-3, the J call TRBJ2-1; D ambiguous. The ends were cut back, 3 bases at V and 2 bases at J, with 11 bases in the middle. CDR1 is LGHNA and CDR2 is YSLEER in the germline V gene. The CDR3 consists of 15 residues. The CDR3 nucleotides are TGCGCCAGCAGCCAGACCGACTCAACCTACAATGAGCAGTTCTTC. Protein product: CASSQTDSTYNEQFF.

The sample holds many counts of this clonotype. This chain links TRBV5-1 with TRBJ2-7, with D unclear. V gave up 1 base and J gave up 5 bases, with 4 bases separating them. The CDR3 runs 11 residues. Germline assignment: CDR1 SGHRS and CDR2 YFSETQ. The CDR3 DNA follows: TGCGCCAGCAGCTTGTTGGACGAGCAGTACTTC. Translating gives CASSLLDEQYF.

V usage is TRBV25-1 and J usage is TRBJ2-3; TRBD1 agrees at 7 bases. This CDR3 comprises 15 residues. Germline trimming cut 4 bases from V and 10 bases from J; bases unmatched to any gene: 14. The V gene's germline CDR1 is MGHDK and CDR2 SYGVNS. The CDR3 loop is CASSGPRQGILAQYF. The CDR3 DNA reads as TGTGCCAGCAGTGGGCCCCGACAGGGAATTTTAGCGCAGTATTTT. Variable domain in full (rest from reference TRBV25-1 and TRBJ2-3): EADIYQTPRYLVIGTGKKITLECSQTMGHDKMYWYQQDPGMELHLIHYSYGVNSTEKGDLSSESTVSRIRTEHFPLTLESARPSHTSQYLCASSGPRQGILAQYFGPGTRLTVL.

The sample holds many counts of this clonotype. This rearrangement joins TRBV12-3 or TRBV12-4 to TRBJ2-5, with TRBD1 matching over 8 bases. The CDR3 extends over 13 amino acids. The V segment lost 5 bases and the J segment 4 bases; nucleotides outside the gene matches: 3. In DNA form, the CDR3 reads TGTGCCAGCAGTCCAGGGGGCGCAGAGACCCAGTACTTC. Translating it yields CASSPGGAETQYF.

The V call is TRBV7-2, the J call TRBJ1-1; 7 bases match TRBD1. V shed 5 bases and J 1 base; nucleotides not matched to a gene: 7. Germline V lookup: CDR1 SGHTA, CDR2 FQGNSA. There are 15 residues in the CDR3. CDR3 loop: CASSTRQGRNTEAFF. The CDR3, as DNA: TGTGCCAGCAGCACACGACAGGGCCGGAACACTGAAGCTTTCTTT.

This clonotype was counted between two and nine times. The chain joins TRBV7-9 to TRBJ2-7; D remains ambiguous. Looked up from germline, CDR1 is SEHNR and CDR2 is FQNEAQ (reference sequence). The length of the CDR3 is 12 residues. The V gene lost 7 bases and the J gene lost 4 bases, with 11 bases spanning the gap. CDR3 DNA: TGTGCCAGCACCACCGGACGGTACGAGCAGTACTTC. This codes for CASTTGRYEQYF.

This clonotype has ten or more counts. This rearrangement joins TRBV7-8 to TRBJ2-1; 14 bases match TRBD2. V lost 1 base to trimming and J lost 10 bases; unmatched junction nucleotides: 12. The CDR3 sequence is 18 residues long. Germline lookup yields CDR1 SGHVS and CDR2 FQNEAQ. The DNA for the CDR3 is TGTGCCAGCAGCTTAGTCGGAGGGACTAGCGGGAGTATCAGGGAGCAGTTCTTC. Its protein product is CASSLVGGTSGSIREQFF.

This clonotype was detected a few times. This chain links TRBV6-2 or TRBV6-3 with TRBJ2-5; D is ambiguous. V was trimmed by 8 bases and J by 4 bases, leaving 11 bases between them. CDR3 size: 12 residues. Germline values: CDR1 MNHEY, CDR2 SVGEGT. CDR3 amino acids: CASDKGRETQYF. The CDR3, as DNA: TGTGCCAGCGATAAGGGTCGAGAGACCCAGTACTTC.

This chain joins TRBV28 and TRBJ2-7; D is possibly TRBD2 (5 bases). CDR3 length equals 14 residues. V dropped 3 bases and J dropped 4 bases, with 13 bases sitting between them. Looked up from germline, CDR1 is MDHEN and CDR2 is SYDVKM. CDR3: CASSFEGQGYEQYF. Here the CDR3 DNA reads TGTGCCAGCAGTTTTGAGGGCCAAGGGTACGAGCAGTACTTC.

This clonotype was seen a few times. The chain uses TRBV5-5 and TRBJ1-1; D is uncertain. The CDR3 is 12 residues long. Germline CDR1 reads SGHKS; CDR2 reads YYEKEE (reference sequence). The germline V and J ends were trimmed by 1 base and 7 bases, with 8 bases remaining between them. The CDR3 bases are TGTGCCAGCAGCTTGAGTCAACATGAAGCTTTCTTT. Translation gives CASSLSQHEAFF. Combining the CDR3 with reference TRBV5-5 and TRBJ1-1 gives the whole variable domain DAGVTQSPTHLIKTRGQQVTLRCSPISGHKSVSWYQQVLGQGPQFIFQYYEKEERGRGNFPDRFSARQFPNYSSELNVNALLLGDSALYLCASSLSQHEAFFGQGTRLTVV.

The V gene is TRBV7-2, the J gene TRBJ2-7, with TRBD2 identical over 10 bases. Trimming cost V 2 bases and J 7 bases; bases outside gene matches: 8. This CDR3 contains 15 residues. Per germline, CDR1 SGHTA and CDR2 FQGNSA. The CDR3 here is CASSLRTSGPGEQYF. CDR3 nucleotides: TGTGCCAGCAGCTTAAGGACTAGCGGCCCGGGGGAGCAGTACTTC.

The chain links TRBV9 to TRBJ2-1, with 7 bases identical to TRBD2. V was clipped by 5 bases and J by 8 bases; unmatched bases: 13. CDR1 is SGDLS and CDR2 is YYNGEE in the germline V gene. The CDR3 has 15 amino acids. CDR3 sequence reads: CASSRGGPDGHEQFF. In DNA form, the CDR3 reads TGTGCCAGCAGTCGGGGAGGGCCAGATGGGCATGAGCAGTTCTTC.